Listed below are T cell receptor beta chains from one sample, sequenced in a study of T cells in Graves' hyperthyroidism and ophthalmopathy. One entry per CDR3 protein results from TCRdb running MiXCR on the multiplex PCR reads. In the table there are some 550,000 distinct CDR3 sequences, about 20% of which are singletons. The sample comprised blood. These receptors originate from a man younger than 35 with Graves' hyperthyroidism. Each CDR3 is given with its conserved first and last residue. D genes are given only for firm matches. Where a row states a size, it is once, few, many or the class of an expanded clone; other rows omit it.

V	J	D	size	DNA	CDR3
TRBV19	TRBJ2-5	.	many	TGTGCCAGTAGCAGGGGGAGGCAACAGACCCAGTACTTC	CASSRGRQQTQYF
TRBV4-1	TRBJ1-2	TRBD1	many	TGCGCCAGCAGCCTCTACGGACAGGGCAAAGGGGATGGCTACACCTTC	CASSLYGQGKGDGYTF
TRBV11-1	TRBJ1-2	TRBD1	many	TGTGCCAGCAGCTTAGTCCCGGACAGGAAGGAATATGGCTACACCTTC	CASSLVPDRKEYGYTF
TRBV6-1	TRBJ2-7	.	.	TGTGCCAGCAAAATACAGGTCTACGGGCAGTACTTC	CASKIQVYGQYF
TRBV20-1	TRBJ1-5	TRBD1	.	TGCAGTGCAAGTGCCGGGACAGGGGTAGGGAGCAATCAGCCCCAGCATTTT	CSASAGTGVGSNQPQHF
TRBV12-3/TRBV12-4	TRBJ1-3	.	many	TGTGCCAGCAGTTCACTTGGAAACACCATATATTTT	CASSSLGNTIYF
TRBV19	TRBJ1-3	.	once	TGTGCCAGTCGATCCACTGGAAACACCATATATTTT	CASRSTGNTIYF
TRBV20-1	TRBJ2-2	.	few	TGCAGTGCTAGGAACTGGGACACCGGGGAGCTGTTTTTT	CSARNWDTGELFF
TRBV6-1	TRBJ1-1	.	.	TGTGCCAGCAGTGGGACAGCACTATACACTGAAGCTTTCTTT	CASSGTALYTEAFF
TRBV19	TRBJ1-5	TRBD1	many	TGTGCCAGTAGTAAAGGACAGGGACGCAATCAGCCCCAGCATTTT	CASSKGQGRNQPQHF
TRBV20-1	TRBJ1-3	.	.	TGCAGTGCTAGTCTGGCTCGTCCTGGAAACACCATATATTTT	CSASLARPGNTIYF
TRBV6-5	TRBJ1-4	.	few	TGTGCCAGCAGTTTGATGCAGTTCAGCGAAAAACTGTTTTTT	CASSLMQFSEKLFF
TRBV19	TRBJ1-3	TRBD1	many	TGTGCCAGTATGGGACAGCTCTCTGGAAACACCATATATTTT	CASMGQLSGNTIYF
TRBV12-5	TRBJ2-7	.	many	TGTGCTTCCTCGGGGGCCGGCAGGGCCTACGAGCAGTACTTC	CASSGAGRAYEQYF
TRBV12-3/TRBV12-4	TRBJ2-5	.	once	TGTGCCAGCAGTTTAACCACAGGGCAGGGGCAGACCCAGTACTTC	CASSLTTGQGQTQYF
TRBV7-2	TRBJ2-5	TRBD2	few	TGTGCCAGCAGCATCTACTTCGGGGGGTTGGGGGAGACCCAGTACTTC	CASSIYFGGLGETQYF
TRBV12-3/TRBV12-4	TRBJ1-1	.	many	TGTGCCAGCAGTTTAGGGCAGCGAATTATGAACACTGAAGCTTTCTTT	CASSLGQRIMNTEAFF
TRBV11-3	TRBJ2-2	.	few	TGTGCCAGCAGCTCGCAGGGGAAGGGTATTATATCGGACACCGGGGAGCTGTTTTTT	CASSSQGKGIISDTGELFF
TRBV3-1	TRBJ1-1	.	.	TGTGCCAGCACCCCCCGGACGGTCAACACTGAAGCTTTCTTT	CASTPRTVNTEAFF
TRBV5-1	TRBJ2-7	.	.	TGCGCCAGCAGCTTAGGACAAGGGTTTATCAACGAGCAGTACTTC	CASSLGQGFINEQYF
TRBV29-1	TRBJ1-2	.	many	TGCAGCGTTGAATTCGGGATTGCTGGCTACACCTTC	CSVEFGIAGYTF
TRBV6-1	TRBJ1-5	.	many	TGTGCCAGCATTCAGGGTAATAGCAATCAGTCCCAGCATTTT	CASIQGNSNQSQHF
TRBV15	TRBJ2-3	.	.	TGTGCCACCAGCAGAGGATCCCAGGGGTTTTTAGTCGCAGATACGCAGTATTTT	CATSRGSQGFLVADTQYF
TRBV6-1	TRBJ2-2	TRBD2	.	TGTGCCAGCAAAGCGCTAGCGGGAGATAGGAACACCGGGGAGCTGTTTTTT	CASKALAGDRNTGELFF
TRBV27	TRBJ1-1	.	few	TGTGCCAGCACCCTTAGGGCTGATGGGGACATAGGCCTCTCTGGTGCTTTCTTT	CASTLRADGDIGLSGAFF
TRBV28	TRBJ1-2	.	few	TGTGCCAGCAGTCCGGGCTCCGGGACAAGCCGCTATGGCTACACCTTC	CASSPGSGTSRYGYTF
TRBV4-1	TRBJ1-5	.	many	TGCGCCAGCAGCCAGACCGGGACCGGAGGTGATCAGCCCCAGCATTTT	CASSQTGTGGDQPQHF
TRBV28	TRBJ2-7	TRBD1	.	TGTGCCAGCAGATTCGGACAGGGGGAAATAACCTACGAGCAGTACTTC	CASRFGQGEITYEQYF
TRBV12-3/TRBV12-4	TRBJ2-5	TRBD2	.	TGTGCCTCGGGGGGGATGGAAGAGACCCAGTACTTC	CASGGMEETQYF
TRBV28	TRBJ1-5	TRBD1	many	TGTGCCAGCAGTGTGACAGGGGCTAATCAGCCCCAGCATTTT	CASSVTGANQPQHF
TRBV11-1	TRBJ1-6	.	.	TGTGCCAGCAGCTTAGGGGCGCAGTCACCCCTCCACTTT	CASSLGAQSPLHF
TRBV6-1	TRBJ1-1	.	many	TGTGCCAGCACCGTTGTTACCTTGAACACTGAAGCTTTCTTT	CASTVVTLNTEAFF
TRBV30	TRBJ1-3	.	.	TGTGCCTGGAGGCCTAGCCTTACAAACACCATATATTTT	CAWRPSLTNTIYF
TRBV6-4	TRBJ2-7	.	few	TGTGCCAGCAGTAACCCGACGCGGGACAGAAGTAGATACGAGCAGTACTTC	CASSNPTRDRSRYEQYF
TRBV20-1	TRBJ2-5	TRBD1	many	TGCAGTGCTAGAGACGGACAGGGAGGACAAGAGACCCAGTACTTC	CSARDGQGGQETQYF
TRBV5-4	TRBJ2-2	.	.	TGTGCCAGCAGCTTGGGGGCCGGACTGAACACCGGGGAGCTGTTTTTT	CASSLGAGLNTGELFF
TRBV20-1	TRBJ2-2	.	many	TGCAGTGCACAGAGAAGTACGAACACCGGGGAGCTGTTTTTT	CSAQRSTNTGELFF
TRBV20-1	TRBJ2-5	.	many	TGCAGTGTCCTGATGGGGCAAGAGACCCAGTACTTC	CSVLMGQETQYF
TRBV11-1	TRBJ2-7	TRBD2	many	TGTGCCAGCAGCTTCGGACTAGCGGGGGACGCCTACGAGCAGTACTTC	CASSFGLAGDAYEQYF
TRBV6-5	TRBJ2-7	.	few	TGTGCCAGCAGTTACCCCGGTGCCTACGAGCAGTACTTC	CASSYPGAYEQYF
TRBV10-3	TRBJ1-1	.	few	TGTGCCGTCCACCCCGAGATCCACGCTGAAGCTTTCTTT	CAVHPEIHAEAFF
TRBV27	TRBJ1-1	.	many	TGTGCCAGCAGCCCTGGGGCCCGGGCCACTGAAGCTTTCTTT	CASSPGARATEAFF
TRBV7-2	TRBJ1-2	.	.	TGTGCCAGCAGCTTAAGGCAGATTGAGGGCTATGGCTACACCTTC	CASSLRQIEGYGYTF
TRBV12-3/TRBV12-4	TRBJ1-5	.	.	TGTGCCAGCAGTCAACAGCTTTCCCGGCCCCAGCATTTT	CASSQQLSRPQHF